This TCR beta chain originates from a study of OX40 agonist ivuxolimab in advanced cancers. Whole-study results and caveats: The 0.1-3.0 mg/kg partial responders had among the lowest clonal expansion. Some nonresponders likewise displayed low normalized T-cell clonal expansion.

Patients with a history of autoimmune disease or on systemic immunosuppression were excluded. TCRdb's table, derived via immunoSEQ multiplex PCR, lists solely in-frame clones and lacks some. Among 30,000 to 40,000 clones listed, roughly 84% were seen once. The CDR3 covers 16 residues. CDR1 and CDR2 from the germline V gene are SGHRS and YFSETQ. J gave up 2 bases and V 1 base, and 3 bases lay outside the gene matches. Concerning this clone itself: Its cognate antigen is unknown.

The rearrangement joins TRBV5-1 to TRBJ2-6, with 7 bases lining up with TRBD1. The receptor's source is an adult with an advanced solid tumor such as melanoma, head and neck, liver or kidney cancer. The sample here was CD4+ or CD8+ T cells sorted from blood, taken in a trial of the OX40 agonist ivuxolimab. The CDR3 reads CASSLTGQAGANVLTF. CDR3 bases: TGCGCCAGCAGCTTGACAGGACAGGCTGGGGCCAACGTCCTGACTTTC.